The following is a T cell receptor beta chain sequence with its context. Its target is unknown. The record originates from a study of T cell responses to AZD1222 COVID-19 vaccine. Study-wide results and caveats: Among those given AZD1222, only five or six were seropositive at baseline. The donor cohort was predominantly white British with a female majority, and clonal diversity may have been underestimated.

Here immunoSEQ multiplex PCR was the method, and the copy in TCRdb shows in-frame clones only, minus some. The repertoire holds some 130,000 clones, with about nine tenths as singletons. The CDR3 consists of 14 residues. Trimming cost V 4 bases and J 4 bases; bases outside gene matches: 1. Germline CDR1 is SGHTA and CDR2 is FQGNSA. The sequences come from peripheral blood, collected on day 0 of AZD1222 vaccination. The chain joins TRBV7-2 to TRBJ2-3; TRBD2 aligns across 11 bases. The sequence was collected from an adult in good health. DNA for the CDR3: TGTGCCAGCAGCTCTAGCGGGGGGCCAGATACGCAGTATTTT. Translating gives CASSSSGGPDTQYF.